Listed below are T cell receptor beta chains from one sample, sequenced in a study of blood T cell repertoires in COVID-19. TCRdb's table, derived via immunoSEQ multiplex PCR, lists solely in-frame clones and lacks some. The data hold about 28,000 clones, with 93% observed a single time. The sequenced sample was peripheral blood. The receptors originated from a woman aged 70-85 years with COVID-19, enrolled during active disease. Each CDR3 is given with its conserved first and last residue. D genes are given only for firm matches. Size is stated for part of the rows, as once, few or many counts, or as a class when the clone is expanded.

>-|TRBJ1-2|-|TRBV30
CAWSVYSYGYTF
TGTGCCTGGAGTGTATACAGCTATGGCTACACCTTC
>TRBD1|TRBJ2-3|-|TRBV5-4
CASSRQGTDTQYF
TGTGCCAGCAGCAGACAGGGAACAGATACGCAGTATTTT
>-|TRBJ1-5|-|TRBV28
CASSLFSEGGSNQPQHF
TGTGCCAGCAGTTTGTTCTCAGAGGGTGGGAGCAATCAGCCCCAGCATTTT
>TRBD1|TRBJ1-2|-|TRBV3-1/TRBV3-2
CASSQDGTGWDGYTF
TGTGCCAGCAGCCAAGACGGGACAGGGTGGGATGGCTACACCTTC
>-|TRBJ1-6|-|TRBV27
CASSMSQAATLHF
TGTGCCAGCAGTATGTCGCAGGCCGCGACCCTCCACTTT
>-|TRBJ1-2|-|TRBV6-5
CASSQGPNYGYTF
TGTGCCAGCAGCCAGGGTCCTAACTATGGCTACACCTTC
>-|TRBJ2-1|-|TRBV10-1
CASSESGGPNEQFF
TGCGCCAGCAGTGAGTCTGGAGGGCCGAATGAGCAGTTCTTC
>TRBD1|TRBJ2-7|-|TRBV7-9
CASSFVQGADEQYF
TGTGCCAGCAGCTTTGTTCAGGGGGCGGACGAGCAGTACTTC
>-|TRBJ2-2|-|TRBV18
CASFSNRDSSTGELFF
TGTGCCAGCTTCTCCAACCGAGACAGTAGCACCGGGGAGCTGTTTTTT
>TRBD1|TRBJ2-2|-|TRBV30
CAWRLGQGSTGELFF
TGTGCCTGGAGGTTGGGACAGGGATCGACCGGGGAGCTGTTTTTT
>-|TRBJ2-7|-|TRBV19
CASSITADSYEQYF
TGTGCCAGTAGTATAACCGCAGACTCCTACGAGCAGTACTTC
>-|TRBJ1-3|-|TRBV6-5
CASSRGQRSGNTIYF
TGTGCCAGCAGTCGGGGACAACGTAGTGGAAACACCATATATTTT
>-|TRBJ1-3|-|TRBV28
CASSPTVSSGNTIYF
TGTGCCAGCAGTCCTACAGTGAGCTCTGGAAACACCATATATTTT
>-|TRBJ1-4|-|TRBV29-1
CSVVAGFDEKLFF
TGCAGCGTTGTCGCAGGGTTTGATGAAAAACTGTTTTTT
>-|TRBJ1-3|-|TRBV12-3/TRBV12-4
CASSLASGNTIYF
TGTGCCAGCAGTTTGGCCTCTGGAAACACCATATATTTT
>TRBD1|TRBJ2-2|-|TRBV24-1
CATSLTGSRTGELFF
TGTGCCACCAGTTTGACAGGGAGTCGCACCGGGGAGCTGTTTTTT
>-|TRBJ1-1|-|TRBV29-1
CSVGPTGSPQAFF
TGCAGCGTTGGACCCACAGGGAGCCCCCAAGCTTTCTTT
>-|TRBJ1-1|-|TRBV6-5
CASRVGTLDTEAFF
TGTGCCAGCAGAGTCGGGACTCTGGACACTGAAGCTTTCTTT
>TRBD1|TRBJ2-7|-|TRBV11-2
CASSPGQVRAYEQYF
TGTGCCAGCAGCCCCGGACAGGTTCGGGCCTACGAGCAGTACTTC
>TRBD2|TRBJ2-7|-|TRBV11-2
CASSPTLAGGLYF
TGTGCCAGCAGCCCCACCCTAGCGGGAGGGTTGTACTTC
>TRBD2|TRBJ2-7|once|TRBV28
CASSPTSASGSTYEQYF
TGTGCCAGCAGTCCCACCTCGGCTAGCGGGAGTACCTACGAGCAGTACTTC
>TRBD1|TRBJ1-1|-|TRBV7-3
CASSLTGQDTEAFF
TGTGCCAGCAGCTTAACGGGACAGGACACTGAAGCTTTCTTT
>-|TRBJ1-6|-|TRBV6-5
CASSYLGVNSPLHF
TGTGCCAGCAGTTACCTGGGAGTCAATTCACCCCTCCACTTT
>TRBD1|TRBJ1-5|once|TRBV15
CATSSRTGGFQPQHF
TGTGCCACCAGCAGTAGGACAGGGGGATTTCAGCCCCAGCATTTT
>-|TRBJ1-6|-|TRBV2
CASSVYRADSPLHF
TGTGCCAGCAGTGTTTACAGGGCGGATTCACCCCTCCACTTT
>-|TRBJ1-1|-|TRBV28
CASSLGSKNTEAFF
TGTGCCAGCAGTTTAGGCAGTAAGAACACTGAAGCTTTCTTT
>-|TRBJ2-5|-|TRBV5-1
CASSSGQPIGQETQYF
TGCGCCAGCAGCTCCGGACAGCCTATAGGGCAAGAGACCCAGTACTTC
>TRBD1|TRBJ1-1|-|TRBV28
CASSFDRGGTEAFF
TGTGCCAGCAGTTTTGACAGGGGCGGCACTGAAGCTTTCTTT
>-|TRBJ2-7|-|TRBV20-1
CSGSGGEQYF
TGCAGCGGGAGTGGAGGCGAGCAGTACTTC
>TRBD2|TRBJ2-3|-|TRBV7-2
CASNQLASGTQYF
TGTGCCAGCAACCAACTAGCGAGCGGTACGCAGTATTTT
>-|TRBJ2-1|-|TRBV19
CASSITGPSYNEQFF
TGTGCCAGTAGTATAACGGGTCCCTCCTACAATGAGCAGTTCTTC
>-|TRBJ1-5|-|TRBV3-1/TRBV3-2
CASSQATGNQPQHF
TGTGCCAGCAGCCAGGCAACAGGGAATCAGCCCCAGCATTTT
>-|TRBJ2-3|-|TRBV19
CASSIVAAGWRSTDTQYF
TGTGCCAGTAGTATAGTCGCGGCCGGGTGGCGAAGCACAGATACGCAGTATTTT
>-|TRBJ1-2|-|TRBV5-1
CASSLEMAGDGYTF
TGCGCCAGCAGCTTGGAAATGGCAGGGGACGGCTACACCTTC
>-|TRBJ1-4|-|TRBV9
CASSKRQATNEKLFF
TGTGCCAGCAGCAAACGCCAGGCAACTAATGAAAAACTGTTTTTT
>TRBD2|TRBJ2-2|-|TRBV10-3
CAISVISGSITGELFF
TGTGCCATCAGTGTGATTAGCGGGAGTATCACCGGGGAGCTGTTTTTT
>-|TRBJ2-5|-|TRBV9
CASSVYDTNQETQYF
TGTGCCAGCAGCGTATACGACACCAACCAAGAGACCCAGTACTTC
>TRBD1|TRBJ2-7|-|TRBV9
CASSFNSGQDAEQYF
TGTGCCAGCAGCTTCAATTCGGGACAGGACGCCGAGCAGTACTTC
>TRBD1|TRBJ1-2|-|TRBV3-1/TRBV3-2
CASSQPWDRERYYGYTF
TGTGCCAGCAGCCAACCGTGGGACAGGGAGAGATACTATGGCTACACCTTC
>TRBD2|TRBJ2-3|-|TRBV6-1
CASSEFERDSTDTQYF
TGTGCCAGCAGTGAATTCGAGCGGGACAGCACAGATACGCAGTATTTT
>-|TRBJ1-1|-|TRBV27
CASKFATTGNTEAFF
TGTGCCAGCAAGTTTGCAACAACGGGGAACACTGAAGCTTTCTTT
>-|TRBJ2-7|-|TRBV18
CASSPPTGGGSYEQYF
TGTGCCAGCTCACCACCGACCGGAGGCGGCTCCTACGAGCAGTACTTC
>TRBD1|TRBJ2-5|-|TRBV7-8
CASSRQGKETQYF
TGTGCCAGCAGCCGACAGGGAAAAGAGACCCAGTACTTC
>TRBD1|TRBJ1-5|-|TRBV7-9
CASSPGQANQPQHF
TGTGCCAGCAGCCCAGGACAGGCAAATCAGCCCCAGCATTTT
>-|TRBJ2-1|once|TRBV29-1
CSVARYNEQFF
TGCAGCGTTGCCAGATACAATGAGCAGTTCTTC
>TRBD2|TRBJ2-5|once|TRBV28
CASSHGGLAGRTQETQYF
TGTGCCAGCAGCCACGGCGGCCTAGCGGGCCGTACCCAAGAGACCCAGTACTTC
>-|TRBJ1-5|-|TRBV6-2/TRBV6-3
CASSPAQGNQPQHF
TGTGCCAGCAGTCCCGCACAGGGTAATCAGCCCCAGCATTTT
>TRBD2|TRBJ2-7|-|TRBV2
CASRGLAVIYEQYF
TGTGCCAGCAGGGGACTAGCGGTAATCTACGAGCAGTACTTC
>TRBD1|TRBJ1-4|-|TRBV9
CASSTRTGRDEKLFF
TGTGCCAGCAGCACCCGGACAGGGAGGGACGAAAAACTGTTTTTT
>TRBD1|TRBJ2-7|-|TRBV30
CAWTKTGGNGEQYF
TGTGCCTGGACAAAGACAGGGGGGAATGGCGAGCAGTACTTC
>-|TRBJ1-4|once|TRBV25-1
CASRPLLGRGEEKLFF
TGTGCCAGCAGGCCATTGTTGGGGCGAGGAGAAGAAAAACTGTTTTTT
>-|TRBJ1-4|-|TRBV3-1/TRBV3-2
CASSQDWGTATNEKLFF
TGTGCCAGCAGCCAAGATTGGGGGACTGCAACTAATGAAAAACTGTTTTTT
>-|TRBJ1-5|-|TRBV7-8
CASSLTQGPGQPQHF
TGTGCCAGCAGCTTAACCCAGGGGCCGGGGCAGCCCCAGCATTTT
>-|TRBJ2-5|-|TRBV7-7
CASSRSARAETQYF
TGTGCTAGCAGCCGAAGCGCCAGGGCAGAGACCCAGTACTTC
>TRBD1|TRBJ1-1|-|TRBV5-1
CASSLDGTGMNTEAFF
TGCGCCAGCAGCTTGGATGGGACAGGGATGAACACTGAAGCTTTCTTT
>-|TRBJ1-1|-|TRBV29-1
CSVEYTEAFF
TGCAGCGTTGAGTATACTGAAGCTTTCTTT
>TRBD1|TRBJ1-2|few|TRBV6-1
CASSAPGQGTRYGYTF
TGTGCCAGCAGTGCCCCGGGACAGGGGACCCGCTATGGCTACACCTTC
>-|TRBJ1-2|-|TRBV11-2
CASSSRTVYGYTF
TGTGCCAGCAGCTCCAGGACAGTTTATGGCTACACCTTC